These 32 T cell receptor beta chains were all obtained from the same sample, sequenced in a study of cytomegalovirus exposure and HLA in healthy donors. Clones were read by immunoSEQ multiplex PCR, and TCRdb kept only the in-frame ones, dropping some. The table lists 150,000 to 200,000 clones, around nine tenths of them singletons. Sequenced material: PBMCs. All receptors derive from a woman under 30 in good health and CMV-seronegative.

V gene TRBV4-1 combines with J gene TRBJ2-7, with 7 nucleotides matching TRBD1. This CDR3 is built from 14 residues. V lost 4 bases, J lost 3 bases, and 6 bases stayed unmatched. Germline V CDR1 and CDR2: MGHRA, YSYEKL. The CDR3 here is CASSPAGGNYEQYF. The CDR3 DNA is TGCGCCAGCAGCCCGGCAGGGGGAAACTACGAGCAGTACTTC.

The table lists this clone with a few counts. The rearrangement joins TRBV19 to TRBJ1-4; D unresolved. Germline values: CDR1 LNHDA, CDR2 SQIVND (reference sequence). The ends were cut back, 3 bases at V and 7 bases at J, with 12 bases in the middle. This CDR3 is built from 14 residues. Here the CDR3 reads CASSMDLLGEKLFF. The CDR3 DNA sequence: TGTGCCAGTAGTATGGACTTACTAGGTGAAAAACTGTTTTTT.

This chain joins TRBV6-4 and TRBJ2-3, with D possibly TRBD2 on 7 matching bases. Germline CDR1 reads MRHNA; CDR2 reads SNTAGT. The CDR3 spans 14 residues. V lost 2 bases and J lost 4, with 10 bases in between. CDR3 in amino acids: CASSDGGGPDTQYF. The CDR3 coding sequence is TGTGCCAGCAGTGACGGGGGGGGCCCAGATACGCAGTATTTT.

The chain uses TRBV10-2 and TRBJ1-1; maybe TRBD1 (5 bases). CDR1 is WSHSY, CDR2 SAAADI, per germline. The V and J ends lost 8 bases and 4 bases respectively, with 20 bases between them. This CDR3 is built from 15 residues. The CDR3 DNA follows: TGCGCCAGCGGCAGGACCGGGTCCCAGGGCACTGAAGCTTTCTTT. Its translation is CASGRTGSQGTEAFF.

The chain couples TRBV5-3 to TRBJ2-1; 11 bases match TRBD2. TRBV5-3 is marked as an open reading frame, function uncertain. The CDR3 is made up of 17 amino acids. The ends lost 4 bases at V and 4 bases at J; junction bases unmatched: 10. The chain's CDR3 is CARSGLAGALRYNEQFF. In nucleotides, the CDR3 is TGTGCCAGAAGCGGACTAGCGGGTGCACTTCGTTACAATGAGCAGTTCTTC.

CDR3 sequence (DNA): TGTGCCAGCAGCTTAATGGTCGGGTGGGAGGGCTACACCTTC. It is translated as CASSLMVGWEGYTF. The chain is built from TRBV11-2 and TRBJ1-2; D is undetermined. Trimming stripped 2 bases from V and 8 bases from J, with 15 bases between. This CDR3 contains 14 residues. Germline V CDR1 and CDR2: SGHAT, FQNNGV.

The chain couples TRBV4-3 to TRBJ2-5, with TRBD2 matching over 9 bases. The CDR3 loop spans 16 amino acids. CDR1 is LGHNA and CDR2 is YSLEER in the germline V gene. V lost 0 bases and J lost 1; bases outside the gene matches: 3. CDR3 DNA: TGCGCCAGCAGCCAAGAGGGTAGCGGGAGCCAAGAGACCCAGTACTTC. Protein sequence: CASSQEGSGSQETQYF.

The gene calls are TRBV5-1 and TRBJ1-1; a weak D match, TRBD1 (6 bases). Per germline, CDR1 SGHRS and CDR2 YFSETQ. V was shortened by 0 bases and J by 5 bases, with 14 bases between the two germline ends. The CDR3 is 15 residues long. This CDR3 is CASSLARERGTEAFF. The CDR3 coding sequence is TGCGCCAGCAGCTTGGCCAGGGAGAGGGGGACTGAAGCTTTCTTT.

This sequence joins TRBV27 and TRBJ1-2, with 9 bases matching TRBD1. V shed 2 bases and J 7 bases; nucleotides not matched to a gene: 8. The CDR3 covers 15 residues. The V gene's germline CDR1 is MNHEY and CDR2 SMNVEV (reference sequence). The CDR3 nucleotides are TGTGCCAGCAGTTTAATAGGACAGGGGAAGGGTGGCTACACCTTC. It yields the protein CASSLIGQGKGGYTF.

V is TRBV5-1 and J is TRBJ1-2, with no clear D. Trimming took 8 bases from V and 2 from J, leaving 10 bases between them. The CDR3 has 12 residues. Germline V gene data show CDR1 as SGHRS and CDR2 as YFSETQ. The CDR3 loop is CASSTRNYGYTF. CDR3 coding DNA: TGCGCCAGTTCGACACGAAACTATGGCTACACCTTC.

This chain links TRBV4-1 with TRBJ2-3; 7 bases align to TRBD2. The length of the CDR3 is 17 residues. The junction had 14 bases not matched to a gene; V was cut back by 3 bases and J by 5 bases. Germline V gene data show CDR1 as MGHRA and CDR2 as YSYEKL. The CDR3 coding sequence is TGCGCCAGCAGCCACCTCGGGGTTGACCGCGGGGGAGATACGCAGTATTTT. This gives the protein CASSHLGVDRGGDTQYF.

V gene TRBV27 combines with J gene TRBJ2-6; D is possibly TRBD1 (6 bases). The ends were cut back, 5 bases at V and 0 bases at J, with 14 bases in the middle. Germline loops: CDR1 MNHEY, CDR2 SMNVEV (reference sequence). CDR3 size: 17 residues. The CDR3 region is CASSQGHPSSGANVLTF. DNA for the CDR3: TGTGCCAGCAGTCAGGGACATCCGAGCTCTGGGGCCAACGTCCTGACTTTC. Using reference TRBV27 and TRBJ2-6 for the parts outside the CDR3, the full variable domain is EAQVTQNPRYLITVTGKKLTVTCSQNMNHEYMSWYRQDPGLGLRQIYYSMNVEVTDKGDVPEGYKVSRKEKRNFPLILESPSPNQTSLYFCASSQGHPSSGANVLTFGAGSRLTVL.

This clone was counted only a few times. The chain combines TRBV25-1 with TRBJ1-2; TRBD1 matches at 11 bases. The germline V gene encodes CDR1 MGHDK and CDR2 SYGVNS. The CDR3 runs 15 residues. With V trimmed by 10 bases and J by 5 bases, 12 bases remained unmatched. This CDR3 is CATDGGQGAAYGYTF. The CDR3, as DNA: TGTGCCACCGACGGCGGACAGGGGGCGGCATATGGCTACACCTTC.

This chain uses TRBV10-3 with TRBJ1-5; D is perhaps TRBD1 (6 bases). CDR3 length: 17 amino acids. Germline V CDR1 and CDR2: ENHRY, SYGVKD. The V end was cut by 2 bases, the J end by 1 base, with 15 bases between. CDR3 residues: CAISEGSGGGSNQPQHF. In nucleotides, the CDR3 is TGTGCCATCAGTGAGGGGTCGGGAGGGGGAAGCAATCAGCCCCAGCATTTT.

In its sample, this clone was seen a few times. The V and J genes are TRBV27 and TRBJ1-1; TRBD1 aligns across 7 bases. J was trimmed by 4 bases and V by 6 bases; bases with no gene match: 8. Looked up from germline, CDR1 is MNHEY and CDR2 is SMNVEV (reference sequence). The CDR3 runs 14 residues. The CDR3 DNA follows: TGTGCCAGCAGCCGGGGACAGCTGGGCACTGAAGCTTTCTTT. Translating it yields CASSRGQLGTEAFF.

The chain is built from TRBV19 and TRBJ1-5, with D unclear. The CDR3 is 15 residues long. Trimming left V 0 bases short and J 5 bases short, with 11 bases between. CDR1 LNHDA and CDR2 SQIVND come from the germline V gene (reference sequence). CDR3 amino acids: CASSIDQYSHQPQHF. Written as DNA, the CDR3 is TGTGCCAGTAGTATAGATCAATACTCTCATCAGCCCCAGCATTTT. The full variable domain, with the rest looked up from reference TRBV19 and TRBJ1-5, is DGGITQSPKYLFRKEGQNVTLSCEQNLNHDAMYWYRQDPGQGLRLIYYSQIVNDFQKGDIAEGYSVSREKKESFPLTVTSAQKNPTAFYLCASSIDQYSHQPQHFGDGTRLSIL.

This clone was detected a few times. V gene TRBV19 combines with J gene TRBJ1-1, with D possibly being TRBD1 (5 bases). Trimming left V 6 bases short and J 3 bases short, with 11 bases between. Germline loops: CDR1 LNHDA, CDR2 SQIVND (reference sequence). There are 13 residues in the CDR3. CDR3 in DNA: TGTGCCAGTAGCGCAGCGACAGACACTGAAGCTTTCTTT. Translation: CASSAATDTEAFF.

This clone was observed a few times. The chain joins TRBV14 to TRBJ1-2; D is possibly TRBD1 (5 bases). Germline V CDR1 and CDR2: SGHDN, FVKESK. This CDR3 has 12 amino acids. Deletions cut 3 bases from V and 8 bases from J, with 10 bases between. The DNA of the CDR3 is TGTGCCAGCAGCCACGCCAGGGCGGGCTACACCTTC. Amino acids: CASSHARAGYTF.

Here the CDR3 DNA reads TGTGCCTGGAGTGTACTAGCGGGGGACACCGGGGAGCTGTTTTTT. Protein sequence: CAWSVLAGDTGELFF. The chain recombines TRBV30 with TRBJ2-2; TRBD2 matches 11 bases. The germline gives CDR1 GTSNPN, CDR2 SVGIG (reference sequence). Trimming at V came to 0 bases and at J to 3 bases, leaving 0 bases not matched to a gene. The CDR3 is made up of 15 amino acids. The variable domain in full, with the rest retrieved from reference TRBV30 and TRBJ2-2, is SQTIHQWPATLVQPVGSPLSLECTVEGTSNPNLYWYRQAAGRGLQLLFYSVGIGQISSEVPQNLSASRPQDRQFILSSKKLLLSDSGFYLCAWSVLAGDTGELFFGEGSRLTVL.

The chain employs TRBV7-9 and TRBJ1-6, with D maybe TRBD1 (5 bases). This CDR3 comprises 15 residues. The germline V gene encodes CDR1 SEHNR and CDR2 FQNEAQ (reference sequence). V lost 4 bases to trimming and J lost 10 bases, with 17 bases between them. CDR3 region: CASSSLTDWESPLHF. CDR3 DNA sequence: TGTGCCAGCAGCTCCCTGACAGACTGGGAATCACCCCTCCACTTT.

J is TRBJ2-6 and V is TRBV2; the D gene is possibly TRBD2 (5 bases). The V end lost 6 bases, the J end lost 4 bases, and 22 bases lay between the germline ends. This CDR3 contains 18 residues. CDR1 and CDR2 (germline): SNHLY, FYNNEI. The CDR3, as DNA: TGTGCCAGCAGCCCTGACCACTTGGGGAGAGGCGGGGCCAACGTCCTGACTTTC. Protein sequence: CASSPDHLGRGGANVLTF.

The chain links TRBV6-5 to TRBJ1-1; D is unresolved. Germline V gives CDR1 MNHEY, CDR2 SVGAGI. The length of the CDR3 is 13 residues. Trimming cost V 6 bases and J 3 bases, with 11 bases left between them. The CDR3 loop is CASSSYTDTEAFF. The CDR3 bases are TGTGCCAGCAGCTCTTATACGGACACTGAAGCTTTCTTT.

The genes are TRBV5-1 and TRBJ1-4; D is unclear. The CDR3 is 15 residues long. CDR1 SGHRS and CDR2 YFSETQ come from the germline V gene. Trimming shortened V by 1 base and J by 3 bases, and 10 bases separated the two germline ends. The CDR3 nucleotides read TGCGCCAGCAGCTTGAAAGCCCCGGCTAATGAAAAACTGTTTTTT. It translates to CASSLKAPANEKLFF.

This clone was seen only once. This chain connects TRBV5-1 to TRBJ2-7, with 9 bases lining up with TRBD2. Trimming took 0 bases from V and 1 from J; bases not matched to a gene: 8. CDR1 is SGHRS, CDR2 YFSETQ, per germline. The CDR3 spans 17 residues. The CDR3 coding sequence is TGCGCCAGCAGCTTGGGACTAGCGGTCCTCAATTCCTACGAGCAGTACTTC. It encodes CASSLGLAVLNSYEQYF.

The CDR3 loop is CASSEGQDRYNEQFF. Here the CDR3 DNA reads TGTGCCAGCAGCGAAGGACAGGACCGCTACAATGAGCAGTTCTTC. V usage is TRBV9 and J usage is TRBJ2-1, with 7 bases matching TRBD1. With V trimmed by 3 bases and J by 3 bases, 6 bases remained unmatched. Germline V lookup: CDR1 SGDLS, CDR2 YYNGEE. This CDR3 comprises 15 residues.

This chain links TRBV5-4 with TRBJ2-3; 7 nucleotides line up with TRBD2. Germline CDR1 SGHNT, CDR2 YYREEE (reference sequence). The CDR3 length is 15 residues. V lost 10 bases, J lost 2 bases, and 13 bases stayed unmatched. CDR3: CAFPIWRGNTDTQYF. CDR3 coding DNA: TGTGCCTTCCCTATCTGGCGGGGGAACACAGATACGCAGTATTTT.

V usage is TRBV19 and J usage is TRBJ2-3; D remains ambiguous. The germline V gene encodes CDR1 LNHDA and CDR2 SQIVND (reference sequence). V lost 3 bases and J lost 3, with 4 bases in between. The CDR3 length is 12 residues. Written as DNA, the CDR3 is TGTGCCAGTAGTATCGGGACAGATACGCAGTATTTT. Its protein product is CASSIGTDTQYF.

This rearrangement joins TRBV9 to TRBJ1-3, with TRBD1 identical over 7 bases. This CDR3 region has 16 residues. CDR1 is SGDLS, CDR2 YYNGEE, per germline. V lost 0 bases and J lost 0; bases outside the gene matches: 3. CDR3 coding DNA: TGTGCCAGCAGCGTAGGGGACAGCGGCTCTGGAAACACCATATATTTT. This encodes CASSVGDSGSGNTIYF.

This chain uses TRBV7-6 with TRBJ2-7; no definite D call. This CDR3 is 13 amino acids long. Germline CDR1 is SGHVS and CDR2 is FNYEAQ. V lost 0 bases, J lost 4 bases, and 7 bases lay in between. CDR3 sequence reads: CASSLAVIYEQYF. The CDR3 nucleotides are TGTGCCAGCAGCTTAGCCGTTATTTACGAGCAGTACTTC.

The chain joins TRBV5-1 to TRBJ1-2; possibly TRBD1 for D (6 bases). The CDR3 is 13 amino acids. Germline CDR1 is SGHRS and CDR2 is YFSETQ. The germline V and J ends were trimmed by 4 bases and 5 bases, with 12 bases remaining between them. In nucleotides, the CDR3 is TGCGCCAGCAGCAACAGGACAGCTTATGGCTACACCTTC. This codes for CASSNRTAYGYTF. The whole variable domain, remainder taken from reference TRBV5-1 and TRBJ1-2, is KAGVTQTPRYLIKTRGQQVTLSCSPISGHRSVSWYQQTPGQGLQFLFEYFSETQRNKGNFPGRFSGRQFSNSRSEMNVSTLELGDSALYLCASSNRTAYGYTFGSGTRLTVV.

CDR3 coding DNA: TGTGCCAGCAGTGGCACGCTCACCGGGGAGCTGTTTTTT. This gives the protein CASSGTLTGELFF. The chain links TRBV6-5 to TRBJ2-2; D remains unclear. The CDR3 has 13 residues. Germline CDR1 reads MNHEY; CDR2 reads SVGAGI. V shed 5 bases and J shed 4 bases, with 8 bases lying between them.

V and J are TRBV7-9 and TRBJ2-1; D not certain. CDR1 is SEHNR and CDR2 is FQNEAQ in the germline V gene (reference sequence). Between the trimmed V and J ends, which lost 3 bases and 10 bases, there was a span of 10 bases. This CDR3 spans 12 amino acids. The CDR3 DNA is TGTGCCAGCAGCTTCGGTTCCCTAGAGCAGTTCTTC. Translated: CASSFGSLEQFF. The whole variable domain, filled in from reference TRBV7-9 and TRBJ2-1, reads DTGVSQNPRHKITKRGQNVTFRCDPISEHNRLYWYRQTLGQGPEFLTYFQNEAQLEKSRLLSDRFSAERPKGSFSTLEIQRTEQGDSAMYLCASSFGSLEQFFGPGTRLTVL.